The T cell receptor beta chain under discussion was sequenced for a study of T cell responses to AZD1222 COVID-19 vaccine (dated by TCRdb to the early 2020s). Some background on the complete study: A total of over 230 trial participants underwent TCR sequencing, of whom 200 to 220 had received two doses of AZD1222 and 26 had received two doses of the MenACWY control vaccine. Enrollment into the trials was organized by age into subgroups of 18-55, 56-69 and 70-plus years, and those subgroups contained approximately 150, 30 and 60 TCR-sequenced participants, respectively. The paper's findings and limits, for the study overall: CD4 TCRs associated with the vaccine covered the entire spike protein, and the dominant responses were in regions 160-218 and 743-854. After two AZD1222 doses, both the breadth and the depth of spike-specific TCRs were significantly higher than at day 0 and than in MenACWY recipients. Reportedly, almost half of the unique spike-specific TCRs recognized epitopes lying outside the regions that are mutated in the B.1.351 and B.1.1.7 variants. Participants were mostly white British, with more females than males. The authors suggested clonal diversity may have been underestimated. Because no day 14 peak-response samples were available, repertoires were characterized only after the peak T cell response. Conclusions about previously exposed vaccinees were limited because only six AZD1222 recipients were SARS-CoV-2 seropositive at baseline. In the small 56-69-year group, the increase in depth fell short of significance, most likely because of low power.

CDR3 length: 12 amino acids, cysteine to phenylalanine. Of all the DNA, just the CDR3 is kept, 36 bases in frame from base 1. V drops 6 bases and J drops 1 base, leaving 5 bases in between. CDR1 is given as MNHEY and CDR2 as SMNVEV, both from the germline V gene (reference sequence). A remark on this clone: Its antigen remains unidentified. Base-call qualities are not available, and no considerably larger clone is one nucleotide away.

The time point label, as the study defines it: about 28 days (+/-7) after the second vaccine dose. AZD1222 recipients with second doses at about 4 weeks or about 12 weeks were pooled, because spike-specific TCR depth and breadth did not differ between schedules. Samples from vaccinated people were obtained from the UK trials COV001 and COV002, which included a single-blind randomized controlled phase 2/3 trial of AZD1222 (ChAdOx1 nCoV-19) in healthy adults. For TCRbeta chain sequencing, PBMC samples from trial participants were taken at day 0 and at day 28 after the second dose. The CDR3 regions of human TCRbeta chains were analyzed by immunosequencing. Processing in the source paper ran as follows. TCRs in the repertoires were matched against a reference library of SARS-CoV-2-specific TCRs that had been generated with the MIRA antigen-specificity platform. Breadth meant the fraction of unique TCRs that were SARS-CoV-2-associated, whereas depth meant the fraction of total T cells that were SARS-CoV-2-associated. Each spike-specific TCR was assigned to its reactive spike region and to a CD4 or CD8 class using the MIRA data. Log10-transformed breadth and depth values were compared by one-way ANOVA with Sidak's multiple comparisons tests. TCRdb retrieved this table from immuneACCESS and kept in-frame rearrangements only. Not all clones are present; in checked studies, unresolved V genes account for under half, and no reason is known for the remainder. That table is the source of V, J and clone size, and D and trimming were worked out from the DNA. The sample has 100,000 to 120,000 clones on record, about 90% of them singletons. 15% of the sample lies in the top ten.

This clonotype was sampled from an adult who received the AZD1222 COVID-19 vaccine. The chain links TRBV27 with TRBJ2-3; too little of a D gene remains to name it. The sample in question was peripheral blood, obtained 28 days after the second AZD1222 dose. The CDR3 loop reads CASSFRTDTQYF. The DNA sequence reads TGTGCCAGCAGCTTTCGCACAGATACGCAGTATTTT.